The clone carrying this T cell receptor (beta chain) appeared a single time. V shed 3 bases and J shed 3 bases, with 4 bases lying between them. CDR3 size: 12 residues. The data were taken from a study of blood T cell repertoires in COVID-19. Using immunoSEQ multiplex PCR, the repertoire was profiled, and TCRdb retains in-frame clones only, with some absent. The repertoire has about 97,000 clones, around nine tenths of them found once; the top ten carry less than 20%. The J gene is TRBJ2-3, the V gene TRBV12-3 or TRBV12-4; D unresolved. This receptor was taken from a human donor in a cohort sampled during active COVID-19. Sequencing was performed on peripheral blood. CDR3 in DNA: TGTGCCAGCAGTTTCTTAACAGATACGCAGTATTTT. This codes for CASSFLTDTQYF.